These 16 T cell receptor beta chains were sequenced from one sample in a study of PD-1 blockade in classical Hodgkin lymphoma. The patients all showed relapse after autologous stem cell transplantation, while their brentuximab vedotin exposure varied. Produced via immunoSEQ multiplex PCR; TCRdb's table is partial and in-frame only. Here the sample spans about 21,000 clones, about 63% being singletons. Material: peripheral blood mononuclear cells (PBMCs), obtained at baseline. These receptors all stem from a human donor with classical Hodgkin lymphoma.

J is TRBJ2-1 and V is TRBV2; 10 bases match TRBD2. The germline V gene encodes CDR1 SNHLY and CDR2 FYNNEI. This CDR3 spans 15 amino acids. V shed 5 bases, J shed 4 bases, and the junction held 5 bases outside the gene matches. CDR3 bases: TGTGCCAGCAGTAAGGGACTAGCGACGTACAATGAGCAGTTCTTC. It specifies CASSKGLATYNEQFF.

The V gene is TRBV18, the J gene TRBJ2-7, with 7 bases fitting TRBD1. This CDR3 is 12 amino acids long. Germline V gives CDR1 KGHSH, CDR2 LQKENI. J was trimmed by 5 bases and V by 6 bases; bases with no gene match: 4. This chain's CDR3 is CASSPTGDEQYF. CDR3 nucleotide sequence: TGTGCCAGCTCCCCAACAGGGGACGAGCAGTACTTC.

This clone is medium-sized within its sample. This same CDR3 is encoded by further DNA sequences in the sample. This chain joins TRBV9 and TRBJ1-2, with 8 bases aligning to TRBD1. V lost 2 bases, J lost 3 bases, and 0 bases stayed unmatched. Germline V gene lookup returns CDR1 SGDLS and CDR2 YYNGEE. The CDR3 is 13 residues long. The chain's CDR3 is CASSVGQDYGYTF. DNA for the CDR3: TGTGCCAGCAGCGTGGGACAGGACTATGGCTACACCTTC.

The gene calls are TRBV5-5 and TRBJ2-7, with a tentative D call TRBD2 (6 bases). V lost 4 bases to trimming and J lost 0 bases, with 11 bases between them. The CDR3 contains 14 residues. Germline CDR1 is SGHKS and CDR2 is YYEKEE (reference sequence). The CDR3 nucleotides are TGTGCCAGCAGCACGATCGGGAGCTCCTACGAGCAGTACTTC. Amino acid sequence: CASSTIGSSYEQYF.

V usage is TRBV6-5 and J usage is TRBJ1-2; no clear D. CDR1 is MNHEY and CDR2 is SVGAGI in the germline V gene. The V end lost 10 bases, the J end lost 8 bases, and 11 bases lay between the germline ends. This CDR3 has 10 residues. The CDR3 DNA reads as TGTGCCACCAAGGGATCCGGCTACACCTTC. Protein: CATKGSGYTF.

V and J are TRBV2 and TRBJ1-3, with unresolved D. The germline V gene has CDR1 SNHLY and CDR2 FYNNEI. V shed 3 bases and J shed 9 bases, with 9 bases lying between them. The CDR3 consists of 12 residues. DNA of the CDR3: TGTGCCAGCAGTGACCCCCAAAGCACCATATATTTT. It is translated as CASSDPQSTIYF.

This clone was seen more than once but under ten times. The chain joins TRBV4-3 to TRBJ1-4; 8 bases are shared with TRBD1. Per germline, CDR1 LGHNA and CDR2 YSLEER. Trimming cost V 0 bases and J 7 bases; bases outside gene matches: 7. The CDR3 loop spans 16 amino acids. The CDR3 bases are TGCGCCAGCAGCCAAGAATCGTGGCAGGGGGCTGAAAAACTGTTTTTT. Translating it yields CASSQESWQGAEKLFF.

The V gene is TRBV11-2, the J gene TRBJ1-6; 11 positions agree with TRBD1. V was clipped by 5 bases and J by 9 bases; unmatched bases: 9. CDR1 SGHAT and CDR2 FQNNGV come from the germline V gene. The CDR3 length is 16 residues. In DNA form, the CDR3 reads TGTGCCAGCAGCCTGACCCGGACAGGGGGCTTTTCACCCCTCCACTTT. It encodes CASSLTRTGGFSPLHF.

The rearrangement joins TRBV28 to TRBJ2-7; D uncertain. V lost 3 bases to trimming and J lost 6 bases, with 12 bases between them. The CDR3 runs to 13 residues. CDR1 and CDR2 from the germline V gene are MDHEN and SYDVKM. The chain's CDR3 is CASSFSGLPEQYF. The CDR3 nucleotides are TGTGCCAGCAGTTTTTCGGGTCTACCCGAGCAGTACTTC.

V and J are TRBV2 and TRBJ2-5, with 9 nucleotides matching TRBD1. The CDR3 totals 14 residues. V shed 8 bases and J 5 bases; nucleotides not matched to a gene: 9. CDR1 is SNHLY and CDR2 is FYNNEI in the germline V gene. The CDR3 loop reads CASGTGGVGETQYF. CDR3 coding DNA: TGTGCCAGCGGAACAGGGGGCGTGGGCGAGACCCAGTACTTC.

Written as DNA, the CDR3 is TGTGCTAGTGGTATCGGGACAGTGCAAGAGACCCAGTACTTC. Protein sequence: CASGIGTVQETQYF. The rearrangement uses TRBV12-5 and TRBJ2-5; 7 nucleotides match TRBD1. The CDR3 length is 14 residues. The V gene end was trimmed by 5 bases and the J gene end by 2 bases; junction bases not matched to a gene: 5. In germline, CDR1 is LGHNT, CDR2 FRNRAP.

CDR3 loop: CSVEGGGMEPYF. As DNA, the CDR3 is TGCAGCGTTGAAGGGGGGGGAATGGAACCATACTTC. The chain recombines TRBV29-1 with TRBJ2-5; 7 positions match TRBD2. The CDR3 extends over 12 amino acids. The germline V gene has CDR1 SQVTM and CDR2 ANQGSEA. Unmatched junction bases numbered 10, after V lost 1 base and J lost 14 bases. Full variable domain (remainder filled in from reference TRBV29-1 and TRBJ2-5): SAVISQKPSRDICQRGTSLTIQCQVDSQVTMMFWYRQQPGQSLTLIATANQGSEATYESGFVIDKFPISRPNLTFSTLTVSNMSPEDSSIYLCSVEGGGMEPYFGPGTRLLVL.

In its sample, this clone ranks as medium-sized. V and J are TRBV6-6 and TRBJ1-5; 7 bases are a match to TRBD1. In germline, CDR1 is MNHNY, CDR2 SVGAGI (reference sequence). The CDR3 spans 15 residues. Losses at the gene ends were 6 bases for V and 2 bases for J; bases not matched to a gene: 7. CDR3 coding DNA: TGTGCCAGCAGGGGAGGGGGCGCGGGCAATCAGCCCCAGCATTTT. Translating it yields CASRGGGAGNQPQHF.

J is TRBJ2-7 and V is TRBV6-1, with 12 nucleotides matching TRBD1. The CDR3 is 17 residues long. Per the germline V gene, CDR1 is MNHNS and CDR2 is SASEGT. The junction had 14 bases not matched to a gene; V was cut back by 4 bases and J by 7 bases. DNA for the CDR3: TGTGCCAGCAGTGCCTCCCGGAGGGGGGACAGGGGGCGGGAGCAGTACTTC. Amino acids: CASSASRRGDRGREQYF.

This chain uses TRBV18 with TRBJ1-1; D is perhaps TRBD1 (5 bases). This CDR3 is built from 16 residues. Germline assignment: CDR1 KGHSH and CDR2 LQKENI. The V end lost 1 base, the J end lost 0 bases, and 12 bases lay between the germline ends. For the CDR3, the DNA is TGTGCCAGCTCACCACAGGGGTTATTCCTGAACACTGAAGCTTTCTTT. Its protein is CASSPQGLFLNTEAFF.

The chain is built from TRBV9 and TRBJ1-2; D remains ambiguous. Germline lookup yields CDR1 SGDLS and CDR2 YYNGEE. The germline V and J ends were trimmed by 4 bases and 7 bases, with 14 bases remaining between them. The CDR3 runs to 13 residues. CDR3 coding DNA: TGTGCCAGCAGCTCGCGGACCGAGTTTGGCTACACCTTC. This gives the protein CASSSRTEFGYTF.